The sequence of this TCR beta chain was determined in a study of blood T cells in healthy people across ages. Combining a sample-barcoded 5' primer with a J-beta primer mix, a second PCR ran for roughly 6 to 12 cycles. TCRdb recomputed calls from the 5' RACE reads with MiXCR, one row per CDR3 protein. Of 980,000 or so distinct CDR3 sequences detected, roughly 52% appear once; the ten largest clones hold roughly 13%. This clonotype was seen many times. The antigen remains undetermined. Trimming removed 0 bases at V and 0 bases at J, with 9 bases between. Germline V lookup: CDR1 DFQATT, CDR2 SNEGSKA (reference sequence). There are 14 residues in the CDR3. General study findings and limits: Unsorted PBMC input precluded a conclusive naive versus antigen-experienced comparison.

The chain carries TRBV20-1 and TRBJ2-7; D is perhaps TRBD1 (5 bases). The material sequenced was blood. The TCR originated in a man between 25 and 39 years old in good health. Here the CDR3 reads CSARDVRDSYEQYF. CDR3 bases: TGCAGTGCTAGAGACGTCAGGGACTCCTACGAGCAGTACTTC.